This TCR beta chain was observed in a study of T cell changes during pregnancy in multiple sclerosis. The ends lost 3 bases at V and 3 bases at J; junction bases unmatched: 8. Germline CDR1 reads MNHNS; CDR2 reads SASEGT. This CDR3 is built from 15 residues. Only in-frame clones appear in the TCRdb table, and some are missing; sequencing was by immunoSEQ multiplex PCR. The repertoire holds around 130,000 clones, under 95% seen once, with 6.2% in the top ten. The input for sequencing was peripheral blood, taken before pregnancy. The chain combines TRBV6-1 with TRBJ2-7, with 7 bases fitting TRBD1. The receptor comes from a female donor with multiple sclerosis, enrolled in a pregnancy study. DNA of the CDR3: TGTGCCAGCAGTGATGATACGGACAGGTTCTACGAGCAGTACTTC. It codes for CASSDDTDRFYEQYF.